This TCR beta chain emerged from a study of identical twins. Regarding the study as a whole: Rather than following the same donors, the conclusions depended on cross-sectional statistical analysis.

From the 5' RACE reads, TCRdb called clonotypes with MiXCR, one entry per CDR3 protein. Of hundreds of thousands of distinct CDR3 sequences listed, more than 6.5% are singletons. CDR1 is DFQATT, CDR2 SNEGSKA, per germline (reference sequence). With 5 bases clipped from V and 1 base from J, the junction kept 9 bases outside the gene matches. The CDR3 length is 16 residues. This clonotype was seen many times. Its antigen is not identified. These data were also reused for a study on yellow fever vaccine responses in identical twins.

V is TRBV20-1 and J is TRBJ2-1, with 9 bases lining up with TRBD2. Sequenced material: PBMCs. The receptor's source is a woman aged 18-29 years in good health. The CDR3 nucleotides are TGCAGTGCTTCCCACTTAAGCGGGAGGTCCTACAATGAGCAGTTCTTC. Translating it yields CSASHLSGRSYNEQFF.